This TCR beta chain was obtained from a study of blood T cell repertoires in COVID-19. The table came from immunoSEQ multiplex PCR; TCRdb's copy has only in-frame clones and leaves some out. Of a few hundred thousand clones in the sample, about 84% were seen once. This CDR3 is 12 amino acids long. The V segment lost 5 bases and the J segment 8 bases; nucleotides outside the gene matches: 5. CDR1 and CDR2 from the germline V gene are LNHDA and SQIVND (reference sequence). The chain joins TRBV19 to TRBJ1-1, with 7 bases aligning to TRBD1. The sample consisted of peripheral blood. The source is a human donor in a cohort sampled during active COVID-19. CDR3 residues: CASSFRDREAFF. The CDR3 nucleotides are TGTGCCAGTAGTTTCCGGGACAGAGAAGCTTTCTTT.